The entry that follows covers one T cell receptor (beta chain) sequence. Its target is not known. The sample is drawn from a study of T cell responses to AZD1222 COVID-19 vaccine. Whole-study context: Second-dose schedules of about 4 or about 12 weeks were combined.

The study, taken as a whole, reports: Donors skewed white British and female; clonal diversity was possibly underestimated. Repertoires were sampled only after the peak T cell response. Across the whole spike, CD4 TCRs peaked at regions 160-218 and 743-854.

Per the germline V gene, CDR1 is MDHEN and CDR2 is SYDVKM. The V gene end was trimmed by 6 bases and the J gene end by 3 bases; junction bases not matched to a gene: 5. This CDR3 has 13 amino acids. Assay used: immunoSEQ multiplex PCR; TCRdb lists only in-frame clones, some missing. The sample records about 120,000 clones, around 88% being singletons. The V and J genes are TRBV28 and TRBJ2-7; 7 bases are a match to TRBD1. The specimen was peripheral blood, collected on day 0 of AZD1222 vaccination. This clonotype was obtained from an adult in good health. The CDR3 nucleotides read TGTGCCAGCAGCTCGGGACAGAGCTACGAGCAGTACTTC. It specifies CASSSGQSYEQYF.